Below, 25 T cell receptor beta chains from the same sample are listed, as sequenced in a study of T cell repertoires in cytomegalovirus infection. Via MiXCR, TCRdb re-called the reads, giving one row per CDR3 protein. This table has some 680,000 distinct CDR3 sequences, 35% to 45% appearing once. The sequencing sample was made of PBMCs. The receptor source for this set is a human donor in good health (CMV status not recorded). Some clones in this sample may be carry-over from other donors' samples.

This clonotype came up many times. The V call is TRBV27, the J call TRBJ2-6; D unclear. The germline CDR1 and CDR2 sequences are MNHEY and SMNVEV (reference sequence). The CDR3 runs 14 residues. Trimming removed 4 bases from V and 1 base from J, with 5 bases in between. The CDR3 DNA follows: TGTGCCAGCAGTTCCCTTTCTGGGGCCAACGTCCTGACTTTC. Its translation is CASSSLSGANVLTF. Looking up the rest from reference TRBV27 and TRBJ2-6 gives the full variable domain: EAQVTQNPRYLITVTGKKLTVTCSQNMNHEYMSWYRQDPGLGLRQIYYSMNVEVTDKGDVPEGYKVSRKEKRNFPLILESPSPNQTSLYFCASSSLSGANVLTFGAGSRLTVL.

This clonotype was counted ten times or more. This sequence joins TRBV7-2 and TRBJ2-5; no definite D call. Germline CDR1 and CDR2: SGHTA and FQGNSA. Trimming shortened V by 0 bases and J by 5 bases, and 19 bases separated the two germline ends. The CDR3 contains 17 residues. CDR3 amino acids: CASSLAESHRVGETQYF. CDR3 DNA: TGTGCCAGCAGCTTAGCCGAGTCCCACAGAGTTGGGGAGACCCAGTACTTC.

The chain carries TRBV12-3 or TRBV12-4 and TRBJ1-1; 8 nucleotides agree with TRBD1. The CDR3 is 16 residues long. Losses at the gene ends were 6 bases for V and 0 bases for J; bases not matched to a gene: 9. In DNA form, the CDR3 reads TGTGCCAGCAGCAGAGGACAGGGCTTTATGAACACTGAAGCTTTCTTT. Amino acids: CASSRGQGFMNTEAFF.

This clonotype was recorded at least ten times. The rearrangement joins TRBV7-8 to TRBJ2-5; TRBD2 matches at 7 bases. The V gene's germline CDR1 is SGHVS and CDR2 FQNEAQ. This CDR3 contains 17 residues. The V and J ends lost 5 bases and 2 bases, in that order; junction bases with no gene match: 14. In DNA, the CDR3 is TGTGCCAGCAGCCCCGACACACCGGGACTACTTCAAGAGACCCAGTACTTC. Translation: CASSPDTPGLLQETQYF. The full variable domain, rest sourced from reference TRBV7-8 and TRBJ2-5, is GAGVSQSPRYKVAKRGQDVALRCDPISGHVSLFWYQQALGQGPEFLTYFQNEAQLDKSGLPSDRFFAERPEGSVSTLKIQRTQQEDSAVYLCASSPDTPGLLQETQYFGPGTRLLVL.

CDR3 sequence: CSAAHRGSHNEQFF. DNA for the CDR3: TGCAGTGCCGCCCATAGGGGATCCCACAATGAGCAGTTCTTC. This rearrangement joins TRBV20-1 to TRBJ2-1; possibly TRBD1 for D (5 bases). In germline, CDR1 is DFQATT, CDR2 SNEGSKA (reference sequence). V lost 6 bases to trimming and J lost 5 bases, with 17 bases between them. The CDR3 runs 14 residues.

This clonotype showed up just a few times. CDR3 coding DNA: TGTGCCAGCACAGGGATTCGGCTCTATGGCTACACCTTC. Amino acid sequence: CASTGIRLYGYTF. This chain links TRBV6-1 with TRBJ1-2, with a weak D call TRBD1 (5 bases). Deletions cut 7 bases from V and 4 bases from J, with 13 bases between. The CDR3 length is 13 residues. Germline V CDR1 and CDR2: MNHNS, SASEGT.

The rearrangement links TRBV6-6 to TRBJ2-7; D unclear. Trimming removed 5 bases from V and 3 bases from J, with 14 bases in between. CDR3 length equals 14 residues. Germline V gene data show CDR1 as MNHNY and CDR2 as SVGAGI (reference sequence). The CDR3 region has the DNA TGTGCCAGCAGTGGCAGTGGAATCCTCTACGAGCAGTACTTC. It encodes CASSGSGILYEQYF.

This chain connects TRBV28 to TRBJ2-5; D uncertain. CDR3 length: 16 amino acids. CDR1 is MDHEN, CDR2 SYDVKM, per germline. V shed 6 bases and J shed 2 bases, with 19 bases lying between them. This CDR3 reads CASSLNPNSGQETQYF. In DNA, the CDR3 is TGTGCCAGCAGCCTTAACCCAAACTCGGGTCAAGAGACCCAGTACTTC.

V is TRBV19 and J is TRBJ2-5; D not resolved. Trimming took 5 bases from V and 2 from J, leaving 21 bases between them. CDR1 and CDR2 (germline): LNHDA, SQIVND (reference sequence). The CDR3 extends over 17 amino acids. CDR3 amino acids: CASSPRAEFAVQETQYF. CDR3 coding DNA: TGTGCCAGTAGTCCAAGGGCAGAGTTCGCGGTACAAGAGACCCAGTACTTC.

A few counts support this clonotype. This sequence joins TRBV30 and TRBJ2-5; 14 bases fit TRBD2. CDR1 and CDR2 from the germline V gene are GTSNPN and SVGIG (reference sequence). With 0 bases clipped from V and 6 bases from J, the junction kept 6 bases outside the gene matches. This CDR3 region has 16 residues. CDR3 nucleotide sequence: TGTGCCTGGAGTGTCCCTGGACTAGCGGGGGGCCAGACCCAGTACTTC. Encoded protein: CAWSVPGLAGGQTQYF.

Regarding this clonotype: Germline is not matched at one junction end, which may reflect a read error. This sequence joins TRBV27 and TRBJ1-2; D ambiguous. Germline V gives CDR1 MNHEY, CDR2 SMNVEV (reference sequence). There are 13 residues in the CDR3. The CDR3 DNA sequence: TGTGCCATCAGTTTAAGTGGGTACTATGGCTACACCTTC. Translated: CAISLSGYYGYTF.

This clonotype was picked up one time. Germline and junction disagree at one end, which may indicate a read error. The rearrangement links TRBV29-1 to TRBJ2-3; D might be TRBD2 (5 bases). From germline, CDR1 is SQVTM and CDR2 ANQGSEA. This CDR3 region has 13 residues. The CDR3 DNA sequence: TGCAGCGTTGACGGAGGTAGCACAGATACGCAGTATTTC. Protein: CSVDGGSTDTQYF.

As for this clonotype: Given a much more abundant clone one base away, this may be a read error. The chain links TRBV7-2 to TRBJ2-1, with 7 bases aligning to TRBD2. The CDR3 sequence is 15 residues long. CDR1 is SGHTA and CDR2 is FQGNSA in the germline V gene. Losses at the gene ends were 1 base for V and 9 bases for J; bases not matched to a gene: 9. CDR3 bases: TGTACCAGCAGCTTAGGCGGCGGGAGAAGGATTGAGCAGTTCTTC. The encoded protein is CTSSLGGGRRIEQFF.

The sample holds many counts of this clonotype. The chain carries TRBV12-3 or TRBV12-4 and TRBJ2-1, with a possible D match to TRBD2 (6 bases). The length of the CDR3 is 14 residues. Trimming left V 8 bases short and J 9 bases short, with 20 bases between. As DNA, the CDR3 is TGTGCCAGCCTGGTGCTGGGGGGTAGTGGTGAGCAGTTCTTC. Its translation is CASLVLGGSGEQFF.

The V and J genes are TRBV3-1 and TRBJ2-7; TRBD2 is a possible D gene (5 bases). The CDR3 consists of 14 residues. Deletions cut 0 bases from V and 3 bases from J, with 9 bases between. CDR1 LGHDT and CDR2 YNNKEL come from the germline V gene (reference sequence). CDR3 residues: CASSQDGLNYEQYF. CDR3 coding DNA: TGTGCCAGCAGCCAAGATGGACTTAACTACGAGCAGTACTTC.

CDR3 coding DNA: TGCGCCAGCAGCCAGGGTGAGACACCGAACACTGAAGCTTTCTTT. It translates to CASSQGETPNTEAFF. The rearrangement links TRBV4-1 to TRBJ1-1; no clear D gene. V dropped 3 bases and J dropped 1 base, with 12 bases sitting between them. CDR3 length: 15 amino acids. Germline assignment: CDR1 MGHRA and CDR2 YSYEKL.

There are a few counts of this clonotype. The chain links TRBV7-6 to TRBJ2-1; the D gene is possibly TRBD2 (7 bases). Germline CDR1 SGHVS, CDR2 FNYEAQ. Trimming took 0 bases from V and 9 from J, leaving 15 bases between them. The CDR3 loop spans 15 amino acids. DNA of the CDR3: TGTGCCAGCAGCTTAGCGAGGGGGGGGGGCCGTGAGCAGTTCTTC. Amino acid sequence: CASSLARGGGREQFF.

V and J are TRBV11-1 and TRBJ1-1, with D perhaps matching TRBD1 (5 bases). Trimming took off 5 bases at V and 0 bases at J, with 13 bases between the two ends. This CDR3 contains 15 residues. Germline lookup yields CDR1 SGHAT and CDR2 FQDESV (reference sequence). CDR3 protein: CASSRSRDLNTEAFF. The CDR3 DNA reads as TGTGCCAGCAGCCGATCCAGGGACTTGAACACTGAAGCTTTCTTT.

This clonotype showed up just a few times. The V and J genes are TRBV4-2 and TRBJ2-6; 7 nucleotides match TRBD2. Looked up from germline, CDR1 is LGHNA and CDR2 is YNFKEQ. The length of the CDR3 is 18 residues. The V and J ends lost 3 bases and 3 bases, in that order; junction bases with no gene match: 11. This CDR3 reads CASSQALGLVGGANVLTF. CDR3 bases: TGTGCCAGCAGCCAGGCCCTTGGACTAGTTGGTGGGGCCAACGTCCTGACTTTC.

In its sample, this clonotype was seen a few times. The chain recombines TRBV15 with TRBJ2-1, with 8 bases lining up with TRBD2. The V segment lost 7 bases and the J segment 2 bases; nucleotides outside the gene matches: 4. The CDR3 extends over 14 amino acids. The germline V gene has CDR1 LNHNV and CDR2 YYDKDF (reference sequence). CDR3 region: CATTSGSPYNEQFF. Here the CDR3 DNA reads TGTGCCACCACGAGCGGGAGCCCCTACAATGAGCAGTTCTTC.

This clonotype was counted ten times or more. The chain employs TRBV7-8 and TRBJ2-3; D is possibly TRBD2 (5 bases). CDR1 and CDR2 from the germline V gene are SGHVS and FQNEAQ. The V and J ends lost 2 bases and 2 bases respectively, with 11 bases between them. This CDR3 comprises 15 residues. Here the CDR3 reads CASSLSPSYTDTQYF. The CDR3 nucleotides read TGTGCCAGCAGCTTATCACCTAGCTACACAGATACGCAGTATTTT.

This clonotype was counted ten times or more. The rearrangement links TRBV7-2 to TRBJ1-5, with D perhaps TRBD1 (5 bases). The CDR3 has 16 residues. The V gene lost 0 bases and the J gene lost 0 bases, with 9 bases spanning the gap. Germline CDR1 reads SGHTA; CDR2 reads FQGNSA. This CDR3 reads CASSLAGGYSNQPQHF. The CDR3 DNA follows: TGTGCCAGCAGCTTAGCTGGGGGGTATAGCAATCAGCCCCAGCATTTT.

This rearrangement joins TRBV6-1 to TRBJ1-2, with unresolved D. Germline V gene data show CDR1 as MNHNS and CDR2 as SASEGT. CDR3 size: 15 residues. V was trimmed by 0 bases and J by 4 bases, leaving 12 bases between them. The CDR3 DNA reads TGTGCCAGCAGTGAAGCCGTAATGTCGGGCTATGGCTACACCTTC. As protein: CASSEAVMSGYGYTF.

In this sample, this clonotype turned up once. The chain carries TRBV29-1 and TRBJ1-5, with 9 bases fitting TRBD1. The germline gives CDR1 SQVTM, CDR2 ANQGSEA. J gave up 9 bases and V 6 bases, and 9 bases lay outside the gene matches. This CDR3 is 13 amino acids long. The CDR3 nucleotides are TGCAGCGTCGATACAGGGGGCGGCGGGCCCCAGCATTTT. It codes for CSVDTGGGGPQHF.

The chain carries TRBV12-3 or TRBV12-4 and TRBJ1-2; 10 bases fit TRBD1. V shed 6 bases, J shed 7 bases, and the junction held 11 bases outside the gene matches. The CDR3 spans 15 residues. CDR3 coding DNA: TGTGCCAGCAGGGGGGGACAGGGGAATATGTTTGGCTACACCTTC. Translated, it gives CASRGGQGNMFGYTF.